The entry below gives a single T cell receptor beta chain sequence along with its context. As yet, its antigen is unknown. The sample originates from a study of Graves' ophthalmopathy and Graves' hyperthyroidism. The hyperthyroidism patients, aged 18 to 65, had been newly diagnosed, with under 2 months' duration. Study findings and constraints: The authors also found most expanded thyroid clonotypes above 0.001 frequency in blood.

The study amplified TCR beta CDR3 regions using RNA transcripts. HTBI primers primed a first-round RT-PCR, and a second-round multiplex PCR followed. From the multiplex PCR reads, TCRdb called clonotypes with MiXCR, one entry per CDR3 protein. The sample shows over a million distinct CDR3 sequences, around a third of them seen only once. The CDR3 is 17 residues long. Germline V lookup: CDR1 SGHTA, CDR2 FQGTGA. The junction had 6 bases not matched to a gene; V was cut back by 3 bases and J by 5 bases. The source material was peripheral blood or thyroid tissue (not recorded which). The sequence was collected from an adult man with Graves' hyperthyroidism. The chain links TRBV7-3 to TRBJ2-2, with 13 bases lining up with TRBD2. CDR3 DNA: TGTGCCAGCAGCTTCCGGACTAGCGGGGGACGTACCGGGGAGCTGTTTTTT. It specifies CASSFRTSGGRTGELFF.